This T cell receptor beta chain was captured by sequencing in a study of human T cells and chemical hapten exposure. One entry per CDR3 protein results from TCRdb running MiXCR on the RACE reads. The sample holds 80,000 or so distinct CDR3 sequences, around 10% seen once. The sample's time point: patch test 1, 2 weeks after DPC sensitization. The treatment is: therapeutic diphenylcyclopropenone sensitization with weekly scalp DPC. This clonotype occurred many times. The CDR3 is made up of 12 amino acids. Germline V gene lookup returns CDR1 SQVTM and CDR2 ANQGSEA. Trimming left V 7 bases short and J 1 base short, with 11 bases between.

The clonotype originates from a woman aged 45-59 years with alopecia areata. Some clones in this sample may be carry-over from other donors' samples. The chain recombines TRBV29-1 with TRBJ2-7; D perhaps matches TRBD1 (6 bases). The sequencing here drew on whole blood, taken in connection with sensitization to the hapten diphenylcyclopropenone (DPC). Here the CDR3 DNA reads TGCAGCGCCATGGGACAATCCTACGAGCAGTACTTC. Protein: CSAMGQSYEQYF.